This section outlines one T cell receptor (beta chain) sequence together with its context. Sequenced by immunoSEQ multiplex PCR; TCRdb stores in-frame clones only, minus some. This repertoire shows 170,000 or so clones, around 80% found once; its top ten account for roughly 17%. These data come from a study of blood T cell repertoires in COVID-19. Across the study: The United States, Italy and Spain provided the acute and convalescent COVID-19 samples. PBMCs, B-cell-depleted T cells, or T cells were the source of the cDNA or gDNA that made up the material.

Adults between roughly 18 and 89 years of age took part from some 25 US areas. The source material was PBMCs or T cells enriched from blood (not recorded which). This sequence was found in a woman between 50 and 59 years old who had recovered from COVID-19.

CDR3 coding DNA: TGTGCCAGCAGTTATACAAGTGAAGCTTTCTTT. It is translated as CASSYTSEAFF. The rearrangement links TRBV12-3 or TRBV12-4 to TRBJ1-1; D is unresolved. The V and J ends lost 4 bases and 7 bases respectively, with 7 bases between them. The CDR3 totals 11 residues.